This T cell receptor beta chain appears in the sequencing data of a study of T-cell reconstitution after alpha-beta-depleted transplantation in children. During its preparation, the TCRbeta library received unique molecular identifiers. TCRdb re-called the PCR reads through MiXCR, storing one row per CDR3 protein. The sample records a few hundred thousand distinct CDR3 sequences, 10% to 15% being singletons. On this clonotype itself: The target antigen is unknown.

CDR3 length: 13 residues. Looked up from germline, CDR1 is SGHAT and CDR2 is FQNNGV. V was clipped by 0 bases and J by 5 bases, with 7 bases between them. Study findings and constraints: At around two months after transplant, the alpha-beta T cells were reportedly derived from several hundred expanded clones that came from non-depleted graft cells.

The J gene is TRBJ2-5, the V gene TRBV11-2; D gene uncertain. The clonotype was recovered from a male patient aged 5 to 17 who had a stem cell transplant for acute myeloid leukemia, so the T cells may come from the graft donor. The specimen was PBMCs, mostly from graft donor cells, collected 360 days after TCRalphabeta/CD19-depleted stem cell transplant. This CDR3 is CASSLERIETQYF. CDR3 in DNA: TGTGCCAGCAGCTTAGAACGGATCGAGACCCAGTACTTC. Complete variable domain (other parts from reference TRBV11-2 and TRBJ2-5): EAGVAQSPRYKIIEKRQSVAFWCNPISGHATLYWYQQILGQGPKLLIQFQNNGVVDDSQLPKDRFSAERLKGVDSTLKIQPAKLEDSAVYLCASSLERIETQYFGPGTRLLVL.